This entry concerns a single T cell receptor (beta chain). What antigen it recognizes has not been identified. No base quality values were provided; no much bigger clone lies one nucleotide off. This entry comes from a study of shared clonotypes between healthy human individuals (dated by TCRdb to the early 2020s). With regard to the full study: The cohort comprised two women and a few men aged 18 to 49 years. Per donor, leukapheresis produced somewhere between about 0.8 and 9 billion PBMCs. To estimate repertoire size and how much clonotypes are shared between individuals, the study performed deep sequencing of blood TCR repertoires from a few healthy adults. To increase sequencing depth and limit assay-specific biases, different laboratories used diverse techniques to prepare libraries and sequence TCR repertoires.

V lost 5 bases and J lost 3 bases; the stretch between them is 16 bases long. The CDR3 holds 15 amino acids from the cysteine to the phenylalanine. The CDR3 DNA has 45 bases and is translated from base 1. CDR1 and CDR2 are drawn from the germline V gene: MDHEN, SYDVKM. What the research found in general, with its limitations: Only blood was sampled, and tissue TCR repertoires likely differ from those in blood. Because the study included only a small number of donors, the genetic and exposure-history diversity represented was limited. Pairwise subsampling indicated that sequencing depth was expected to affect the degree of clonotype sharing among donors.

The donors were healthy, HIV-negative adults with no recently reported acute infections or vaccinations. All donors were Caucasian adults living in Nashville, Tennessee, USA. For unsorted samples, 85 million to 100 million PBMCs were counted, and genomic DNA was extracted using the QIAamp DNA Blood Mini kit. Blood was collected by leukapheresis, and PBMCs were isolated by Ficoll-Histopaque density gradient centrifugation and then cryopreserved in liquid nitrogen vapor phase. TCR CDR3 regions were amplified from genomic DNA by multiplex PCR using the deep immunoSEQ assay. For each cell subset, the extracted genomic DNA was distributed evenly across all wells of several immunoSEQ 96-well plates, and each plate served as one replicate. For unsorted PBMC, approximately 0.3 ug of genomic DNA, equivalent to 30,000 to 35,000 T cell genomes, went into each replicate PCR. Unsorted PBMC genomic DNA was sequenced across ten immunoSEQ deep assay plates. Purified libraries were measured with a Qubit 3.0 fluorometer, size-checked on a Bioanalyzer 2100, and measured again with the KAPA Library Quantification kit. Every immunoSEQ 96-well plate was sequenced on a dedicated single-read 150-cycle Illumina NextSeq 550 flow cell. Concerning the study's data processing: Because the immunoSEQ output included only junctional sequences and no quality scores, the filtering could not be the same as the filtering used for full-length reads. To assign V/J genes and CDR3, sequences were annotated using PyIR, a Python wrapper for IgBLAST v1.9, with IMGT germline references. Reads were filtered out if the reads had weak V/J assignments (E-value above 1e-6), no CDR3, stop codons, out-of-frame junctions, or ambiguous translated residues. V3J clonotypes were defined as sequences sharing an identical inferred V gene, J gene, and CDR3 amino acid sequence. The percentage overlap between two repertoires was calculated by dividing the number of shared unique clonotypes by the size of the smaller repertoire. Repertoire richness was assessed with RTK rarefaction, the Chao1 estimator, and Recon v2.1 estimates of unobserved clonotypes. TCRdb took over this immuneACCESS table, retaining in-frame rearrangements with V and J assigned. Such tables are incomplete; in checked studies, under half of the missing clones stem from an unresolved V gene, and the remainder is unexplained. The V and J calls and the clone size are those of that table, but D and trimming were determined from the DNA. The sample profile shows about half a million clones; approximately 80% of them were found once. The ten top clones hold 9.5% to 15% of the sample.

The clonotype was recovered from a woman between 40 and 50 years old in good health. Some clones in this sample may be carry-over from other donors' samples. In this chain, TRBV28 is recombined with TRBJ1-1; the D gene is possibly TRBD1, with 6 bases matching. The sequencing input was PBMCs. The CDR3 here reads CASSSQAGGYTEAFF. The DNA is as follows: TGTGCCAGCAGTAGCCAAGCGGGGGGCTACACTGAAGCTTTCTTT. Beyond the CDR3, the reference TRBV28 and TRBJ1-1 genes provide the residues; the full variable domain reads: DVKVTQSSRYLVKRTGEKVFLECVQDMDHENMFWYRQDPGLGLRLIYFSYDVKMKEKGDIPEGYSVSREKKERFSLILESASTNQTSMYLCASSSQAGGYTEAFFGQGTRLTVV.